The 3 T cell receptor beta chains below come from one sample, sequenced in a study of T-cell memory formation after mild COVID-19. One entry per CDR3 protein results from TCRdb running MiXCR on the 5' RACE reads. The table shows 300,000 to 350,000 distinct CDR3 sequences, with 15% to 20% occurring only once. The sequencing sample was made of PBMCs or a T cell subset sorted from them (not recorded which). These receptors all come from a man aged 18 to 30 who had mild COVID-19 (a few samples of this study predate the infection). Cell type and time point are not known.

This clonotype was detected ten times or more. The rearrangement joins TRBV5-1 to TRBJ1-1, with D uncertain. V was clipped by 0 bases and J by 2 bases, with 8 bases between them. The germline V gene encodes CDR1 SGHRS and CDR2 YFSETQ. The CDR3 contains 14 residues. This chain's CDR3 is CASSLAPENTEAFF. Here the CDR3 DNA reads TGCGCCAGCAGCTTGGCCCCGGAAAACACTGAAGCTTTCTTT.

This clonotype was seen once. As DNA, the CDR3 is TGTGCCAGCAGTTCACTGGGACAGGGGGCGCTTGGCTACACCTTC. This gives the protein CASSSLGQGALGYTF. The chain is built from TRBV6-5 and TRBJ1-2, with TRBD1 matching over 12 bases. V shed 4 bases and J 7 bases; nucleotides not matched to a gene: 7. The germline V gene has CDR1 MNHEY and CDR2 SVGAGI. CDR3 length: 15 amino acids.

The chain is built from TRBV15 and TRBJ1-5; the D gene is possibly TRBD1 (6 bases). Germline V gene data show CDR1 as LNHNV and CDR2 as YYDKDF (reference sequence). Deletions cut 5 bases from V and 5 bases from J, with 10 bases between. The CDR3 extends over 13 amino acids. The DNA for the CDR3 is TGTGCCACCAGCCCTACAGGGTATCAGCCCCAGCATTTT. This gives the protein CATSPTGYQPQHF.